This T cell receptor beta chain was captured by sequencing in a study of OX40 agonist ivuxolimab in advanced cancers. Across the study: Melanoma, hepatocellular carcinoma, head and neck or renal cell cancer occurred in dose-escalation patients. Three patients, one with hepatocellular carcinoma and two with cutaneous melanoma, achieved partial responses.

The investigators sampled blood at baseline, at cycle 4 day 1, and at cycle 7 day 1. Note on this clone: Its specificity is not known.

Some clones are missing from TCRdb's copy, which holds only in-frame ones; the method was immunoSEQ multiplex PCR. This sample has about 80,000 clones, with 80% to 90% found just once. The germline V gene has CDR1 MDHEN and CDR2 SYDVKM. V lost 3 bases and J lost 6, with 10 bases in between. The CDR3 has 13 residues. Whole-study results and caveats: Normalized T-cell clonal expansion was also low in a subset of nonresponders.

The source material was CD4+ or CD8+ T cells sorted from blood, sampled in a trial of the OX40 agonist ivuxolimab. The source of this sequence is an adult with an advanced solid tumor such as melanoma, head and neck, liver or kidney cancer. This chain links TRBV28 with TRBJ2-3, with TRBD2 as a possible D gene (6 bases). The chain's CDR3 is CASSFGLLDTQYF. The CDR3 region has the DNA TGTGCCAGCAGTTTTGGACTATTGGATACGCAGTATTTT. The full variable domain, its missing parts supplied by reference TRBV28 and TRBJ2-3, is DVKVTQSSRYLVKRTGEKVFLECVQDMDHENMFWYRQDPGLGLRLIYFSYDVKMKEKGDIPEGYSVSREKKERFSLILESASTNQTSMYLCASSFGLLDTQYFGPGTRLTVL.